This record looks at one T cell receptor (beta chain) sequence and its context. The antigen it recognizes is unknown. The sample holds no much larger clone one base away, and base qualities are not on file. V ends up 1 base short and J 2 bases short, with an unmatched junction base count of 7. From a lookup of the germline V gene, CDR1 and CDR2 are SGHRS and YFSETQ. The CDR3 runs 16 residues from the cysteine to the phenylalanine. CDR3 DNA is the only sequence kept; it has 48 bases, read in frame from the first base. The record originates from a study of blood T cell repertoires in COVID-19 (TCRdb year 2020). In the study overall: Samples covering the acute and convalescent phases of COVID-19 were provided by collaborators in the United States, Italy and Spain. Where HLA class I and class II types were available, the types were taken from metadata supplied by the sample provider, not from assay-based typing. Sample metadata almost always included a de-identified subject ID, COVID-19 status, age in years and sex. The repertoires were made available in a free public database intended to serve as a resource for research on the immune response to SARS-CoV-2. Subjects who had been exposed to COVID-19, were actively infected with it, or had recovered from it provided the deeply sampled blood TCRbeta repertoires that made up the dataset. The material from the prospective study consisted of cDNA or gDNA derived from T cells, B-cell-depleted T cells, or PBMCs. Samples came from the ongoing ImmuneRACE study (first 160 participants) plus 1,254 subjects from 6 global collaborators. The full study reports these points: How much clinical and demographic metadata was included differed by source and by participant, and the metadata was provided uncurated.

TCRbeta CDR3 regions were amplified from genomic DNA using the immunoSEQ Assay, a bias-controlled multiplex PCR. In the source study's methods: The number of nucleated cells in each sample was estimated from the amplification of reference gene primers within the assay. Sequence reads were collapsed and filtered to measure the absolute abundance of every unique TCRbeta CDR3 rearrangement. Productive Simpson clonality was computed per sample as the square root of Simpson's diversity index over productive rearrangements. TCRdb carries this immuneACCESS record with in-frame sequences only. Its versions omit some clonotypes, under half of them owing to an unresolved V gene in the studies checked, with the rest unexplained. V and J calls and clone size are as listed in that table; D and trimming were resolved from the DNA. The sample table contains tens of thousands of clones; only one count was recorded for around four fifths of them. The top ten clonotypes cover approximately 30% of the sample.

Whole blood was collected in K2EDTA tubes by collaborating institutions according to the institutions' own protocols. Collaborator samples were shipped for TCRbeta analysis as frozen whole blood, isolated PBMCs, or DNA extracted from either sample type. The V and J segments used are TRBV5-1 and TRBJ2-5, with TRBD2 matching 8 junction bases. The source material was peripheral blood. The TCR sequence derives from a human donor in a cohort sampled during active COVID-19. The CDR3: CASSLLAGYRQETQYF. The DNA sequence is TGCGCCAGCAGCTTGCTAGCGGGTTACCGTCAAGAGACCCAGTACTTC.